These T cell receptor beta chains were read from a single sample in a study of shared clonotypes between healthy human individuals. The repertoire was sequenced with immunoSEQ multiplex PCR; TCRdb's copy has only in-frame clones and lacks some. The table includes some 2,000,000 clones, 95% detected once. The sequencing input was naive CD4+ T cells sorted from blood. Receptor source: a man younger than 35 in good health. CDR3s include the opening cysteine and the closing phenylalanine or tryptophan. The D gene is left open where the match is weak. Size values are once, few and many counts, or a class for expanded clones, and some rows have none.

DNA: TGTGCCATCAGTGAACCGAGCACGGCGAAGCCCCGTCGCACTAACTATGGCTACACCTTC
CDR3: CAISEPSTAKPRRTNYGYTF
D: NA
J: TRBJ1-2
size: many
V: TRBV10-3

DNA: TGTGCCAGCAGTATCGAAGGGGGCAATCAGCCCCAGCATTTT
CDR3: CASSIEGGNQPQHF
D: NA
J: TRBJ1-5
size: NA
V: TRBV27

DNA: TGTGCCAGCACCGAAGGGCGGCCCGGGGAATCACCCCTCCACTTT
CDR3: CASTEGRPGESPLHF
D: NA
J: TRBJ1-6
size: NA
V: TRBV6-1

DNA: TGTGCCAGCGGAGCGGGGGGGCTTGATACGCAGTATTTT
CDR3: CASGAGGLDTQYF
D: TRBD2
J: TRBJ2-3
size: once
V: TRBV7-3

DNA: TGTGCCAGCAGTCCCCTCGCCCCCCGGGGAATCCGGGGAGATACGCAGTATTTT
CDR3: CASSPLAPRGIRGDTQYF
D: NA
J: TRBJ2-3
size: once
V: TRBV27

DNA: TGCGCCAGCAGCTTGAGCAAGAGCTCCTACAATGAGCAGTTCTTC
CDR3: CASSLSKSSYNEQFF
D: NA
J: TRBJ2-1
size: NA
V: TRBV5-1

DNA: TGTGCCAGCAGTGAACCGGGACAGGGGGTCTATGGCTACACCTTC
CDR3: CASSEPGQGVYGYTF
D: TRBD1
J: TRBJ1-2
size: NA
V: TRBV25-1

DNA: TGTGCCAGCAGGGGGCTGGGCTACGAGCAGTACTTC
CDR3: CASRGLGYEQYF
D: NA
J: TRBJ2-7
size: NA
V: TRBV27

DNA: TGTGCCAGCAGCCATACAGAGGGGGGTCAGCCCCAGCATTTT
CDR3: CASSHTEGGQPQHF
D: NA
J: TRBJ1-5
size: NA
V: TRBV7-9

DNA: TGTGCCAGCAGCTTATCAGGGGGCGAAGGCTACACCTTC
CDR3: CASSLSGGEGYTF
D: TRBD1
J: TRBJ1-2
size: NA
V: TRBV7-9

DNA: TGTGCCAGCAGCGATACAGGGGCCCATTACAATGAGCAGTTCTTC
CDR3: CASSDTGAHYNEQFF
D: TRBD1
J: TRBJ2-1
size: NA
V: TRBV9

DNA: TGTGCCAGCAGCTTTGATAATGAAAAACTGTTTTTT
CDR3: CASSFDNEKLFF
D: NA
J: TRBJ1-4
size: NA
V: TRBV5-4

DNA: TGTGCCAGCGGGCAGGATGGCCGGGGGAACTATGGCTACACCTTC
CDR3: CASGQDGRGNYGYTF
D: NA
J: TRBJ1-2
size: NA
V: TRBV28

DNA: TGTGCCAGCAGCTTAAAGTCAGCGGGGGTCACAGATACGCAGTATTTT
CDR3: CASSLKSAGVTDTQYF
D: TRBD2
J: TRBJ2-3
size: NA
V: TRBV7-3

DNA: TGTGCCAGCAGGACAGGGAACTCCTACGAGCAGTACTTC
CDR3: CASRTGNSYEQYF
D: TRBD1
J: TRBJ2-7
size: NA
V: TRBV28

DNA: TGTGCCAGCAGGTACCAGGGACCACCGACGGAGGCTGAGCAGTTCTTC
CDR3: CASRYQGPPTEAEQFF
D: NA
J: TRBJ2-1
size: NA
V: TRBV6-5

DNA: TGTGCCAGTAGTTGGGTGTCTGGGGCCAACGTCCTGACTTTC
CDR3: CASSWVSGANVLTF
D: NA
J: TRBJ2-6
size: few
V: TRBV19

DNA: TGTGCCAGCAGTGAAGGGGCCAACTACGAGCAGTACTTC
CDR3: CASSEGANYEQYF
D: NA
J: TRBJ2-7
size: NA
V: TRBV6-1

DNA: TGTGCCAGCATCACGGCTAACTATGGCTACACCTTC
CDR3: CASITANYGYTF
D: NA
J: TRBJ1-2
size: NA
V: TRBV28

DNA: TGTGCCAGCAGTTACTCGAATAGAGGGCAAGAGACCCAGTACTTC
CDR3: CASSYSNRGQETQYF
D: NA
J: TRBJ2-5
size: NA
V: TRBV6-5

DNA: TGTGCCAGCAGTTTGGATAATTCACCCCTCCACTTT
CDR3: CASSLDNSPLHF
D: NA
J: TRBJ1-6
size: NA
V: TRBV27

DNA: TGTGCCAGCAGCCGGAGGGAAAACGCTGAAGCTTTCTTT
CDR3: CASSRRENAEAFF
D: NA
J: TRBJ1-1
size: NA
V: TRBV6-5

DNA: TGTGCCAGTAGTATAGCCAGCTATAGCAATCAGCCCCAGCATTTT
CDR3: CASSIASYSNQPQHF
D: NA
J: TRBJ1-5
size: NA
V: TRBV19

DNA: TGTGCCAGCAGCTTCGTTGATCGCCAGGGTAACGAGCAGTACTTC
CDR3: CASSFVDRQGNEQYF
D: NA
J: TRBJ2-7
size: NA
V: TRBV7-2

DNA: TGTGCCAGCGGCACAGGGGGGTACTATGGCTACACCTTC
CDR3: CASGTGGYYGYTF
D: TRBD1
J: TRBJ1-2
size: NA
V: TRBV5-4

DNA: TGTGCCGGGTCTAGGGATTTTAGCAATCAGCCCCAGCATTTT
CDR3: CAGSRDFSNQPQHF
D: NA
J: TRBJ1-5
size: NA
V: TRBV2